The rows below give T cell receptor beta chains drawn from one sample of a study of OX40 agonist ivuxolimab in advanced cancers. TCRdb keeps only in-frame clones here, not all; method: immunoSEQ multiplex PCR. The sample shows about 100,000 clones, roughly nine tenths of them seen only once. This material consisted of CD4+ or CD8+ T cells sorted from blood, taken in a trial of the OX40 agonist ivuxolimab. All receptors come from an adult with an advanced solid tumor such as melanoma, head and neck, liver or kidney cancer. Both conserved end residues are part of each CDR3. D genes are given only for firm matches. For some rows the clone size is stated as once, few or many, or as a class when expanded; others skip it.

CAWKLDSWFTGELFF	TGTGCCTGGAAATTGGACAGTTGGTTTACCGGGGAGCTGTTTTTT	NA	TRBV30	TRBJ2-2	once
CASSPGTIETQYF	TGTGCCAGCAGCCCAGGGACTATAGAGACCCAGTACTTC	TRBD2	TRBV7-7	TRBJ2-5	NA
CSVGTSTDTQYF	TGCAGCGTTGGGACTTCCACAGATACGCAGTATTTT	NA	TRBV29-1	TRBJ2-3	once
CASSSRTGGQPQHF	TGTGCCAGTAGTTCCAGGACAGGGGGACAGCCCCAGCATTTT	TRBD1	TRBV19	TRBJ1-5	once
CASSQDGDGTEAFF	TGCGCCAGCAGCCAAGACGGGGACGGAACTGAAGCTTTCTTT	NA	TRBV4-3	TRBJ1-1	NA
CASSLAAGGTEAFF	TGTGCCAGCAGCTTAGCCGCAGGGGGAACTGAAGCTTTCTTT	TRBD1	TRBV7-9	TRBJ1-1	NA
CASSLLSGEQFF	TGTGCCAGCAGCTTACTTTCTGGCGAGCAGTTCTTC	NA	TRBV11-2	TRBJ2-1	NA
CASSEISVIPGANVLTF	TGTGCCAGCAGTGAAATTTCCGTGATTCCTGGGGCCAACGTCCTGACTTTC	NA	TRBV2	TRBJ2-6	NA
CASSQNQQGAYGYTF	TGCGCCAGCAGCCAAAACCAACAGGGGGCCTATGGCTACACCTTC	TRBD1	TRBV4-3	TRBJ1-2	NA
CASSYRGQGVGTGELFF	TGTGCCAGCAGCTACCGGGGACAGGGTGTTGGCACCGGGGAGCTGTTTTTT	TRBD1	TRBV5-4	TRBJ2-2	NA
CASAGVDRVWSYTF	TGTGCCAGTGCCGGCGTGGACAGGGTATGGAGCTACACCTTC	TRBD1	TRBV19	TRBJ1-2	NA
CASSLAAGTLEKLFF	TGTGCCAGCAGCTTAGCGGCCGGGACACTTGAAAAACTGTTTTTT	NA	TRBV7-6	TRBJ1-4	NA
CASSLRGLTSSGNTIYF	TGTGCCAGCAGCTTGAGGGGGTTGACCAGCTCTGGAAACACCATATATTTT	NA	TRBV5-4	TRBJ1-3	medium-sized
CASSLKETQYF	TGCGCCAGCAGCTTGAAAGAGACCCAGTACTTC	NA	TRBV5-1	TRBJ2-5	NA
CASSIPGGTSGNEQFF	TGTGCCAGTAGTATCCCAGGAGGGACTAGCGGCAATGAGCAGTTCTTC	TRBD2	TRBV19	TRBJ2-1	once
CASSPGGGVYEQYF	TGTGCCAGCTCACCGGGAGGGGGTGTCTACGAGCAGTACTTC	NA	TRBV18	TRBJ2-7	NA
CASSSDRGRADTQYF	TGTGCCAGCAGTTCCGACAGGGGGCGCGCAGATACGCAGTATTTT	TRBD1	TRBV28	TRBJ2-3	NA
CASSLVGSDTGELFF	TGTGCCAGCAGCTTGGTCGGGAGTGACACCGGGGAGCTGTTTTTT	NA	TRBV5-4	TRBJ2-2	NA
CASSQAGDGRSGANVLTF	TGCGCCAGCAGCCAGGCGGGGGACGGTCGCTCTGGGGCCAACGTCCTGACTTTC	TRBD2	TRBV4-3	TRBJ2-6	NA
CASSPLLWLAGGITTDTQYF	TGTGCCAGCTCACCTCTCCTGTGGCTAGCGGGAGGAATTACCACAGATACGCAGTATTTT	TRBD2	TRBV18	TRBJ2-3	NA
CASSEAGYRYEQYF	TGTGCCAGCAGTGAAGCGGGGTACCGTTACGAGCAGTACTTC	NA	TRBV2	TRBJ2-7	NA
CASSLRGTSATLNNEQFF	TGTGCCAGCAGCTTAAGGGGGACTAGCGCCACATTAAACAATGAGCAGTTCTTC	TRBD2	TRBV7-2	TRBJ2-1	NA
CASSLLGSDTQYF	TGTGCCAGCAGCTTACTGGGTTCAGATACGCAGTATTTT	NA	TRBV7-2	TRBJ2-3	NA
CASKTGTTTGELFF	TGTGCCAGCAAGACCGGAACCACCACCGGGGAGCTGTTTTTT	NA	TRBV2	TRBJ2-2	NA
CASTIAGGHYEQYF	TGTGCCAGCACGATAGCGGGAGGGCACTACGAGCAGTACTTC	TRBD2	TRBV6-5	TRBJ2-7	NA
CASSFLDWAGELFF	TGTGCCAGCAGCTTTCTGGACTGGGCCGGGGAGCTGTTTTTT	NA	TRBV7-2	TRBJ2-2	NA
CASSSIPTGRVGNIQYF	TGTGCCAGCAGCTCTATACCGACAGGGCGGGTCGGGAACATTCAGTACTTC	TRBD1	TRBV7-9	TRBJ2-4	NA
CASSLVPGGVNEQYF	TGCGCCAGCAGCTTGGTCCCGGGAGGGGTTAACGAGCAGTACTTC	TRBD2	TRBV5-1	TRBJ2-7	few
CASSREGFIYGYTF	TGTGCCAGCAGTCGCGAAGGGTTTATCTATGGCTACACCTTC	NA	TRBV6-1	TRBJ1-2	NA
CASSWLAGGGGGELFF	TGTGCCAGTAGTTGGCTAGCGGGAGGAGGAGGCGGGGAGCTGTTTTTT	TRBD2	TRBV19	TRBJ2-2	NA
CASSLIEGLAGVAEQFF	TGTGCCAGCAGCTTAATTGAGGGACTAGCGGGAGTCGCTGAGCAGTTCTTC	TRBD2	TRBV5-4	TRBJ2-1	NA
CASRLTIDQKMVDEQFF	TGTGCAAGTCGCTTAACCATTGACCAAAAGATGGTCGATGAGCAGTTCTTC	NA	TRBV12-2	TRBJ2-1	once
CASSFPGLALSGELFF	TGTGCCAGCAGTTTCCCGGGACTAGCCCTCTCCGGGGAGCTGTTTTTT	TRBD2	TRBV6-6	TRBJ2-2	NA
CASRMVRAGTDTQYF	TGCGCCAGCAGGATGGTCAGAGCAGGCACAGATACGCAGTATTTT	NA	TRBV10-1	TRBJ2-3	NA
CASSFLAGHSSSGNTIYF	TGTGCCAGCAGCTTTTTGGCGGGACATTCAAGCTCTGGAAACACCATATATTTT	NA	TRBV7-9	TRBJ1-3	NA